The source of this T cell receptor (beta chain) is a study of T cells in Graves' hyperthyroidism and ophthalmopathy. Study as a whole: Peripheral blood collection took place at initial diagnosis, before any treatment.

Amplification of TCR beta CDR3 regions used RNA as the template. The HTBI primer set drove a first-round RT-PCR of the TCR CDR3. TCRdb re-analysed the multiplex PCR reads in MiXCR, keeping a single row per CDR3 protein. The sample includes 700,000 or so distinct CDR3 sequences, around 13% of them seen just once. There are a few counts of this clonotype. Its antigen remains unidentified. Exclusion of a patient resulted from uncontrolled infection, other autoimmune disease, pregnancy or lactation. This CDR3 comprises 14 residues. CDR1 is SGHNT, CDR2 YYREEE, per germline (reference sequence). The V end was cut by 0 bases, the J end by 8 bases, with 11 bases between. Study-wide points: The model forecast ophthalmopathy, anticipating it by a median roughly 6 months before onset.

The chain is built from TRBV5-4 and TRBJ1-4; D is unclear. The sequence derives from a woman aged 50 to 60 with Graves' ophthalmopathy. Sequencing input: blood. CDR3 in DNA: TGTGCCAGCAGCTTGGGGGCGGGGAGCGAAAAACTGTTTTTT. This translates into CASSLGAGSEKLFF.